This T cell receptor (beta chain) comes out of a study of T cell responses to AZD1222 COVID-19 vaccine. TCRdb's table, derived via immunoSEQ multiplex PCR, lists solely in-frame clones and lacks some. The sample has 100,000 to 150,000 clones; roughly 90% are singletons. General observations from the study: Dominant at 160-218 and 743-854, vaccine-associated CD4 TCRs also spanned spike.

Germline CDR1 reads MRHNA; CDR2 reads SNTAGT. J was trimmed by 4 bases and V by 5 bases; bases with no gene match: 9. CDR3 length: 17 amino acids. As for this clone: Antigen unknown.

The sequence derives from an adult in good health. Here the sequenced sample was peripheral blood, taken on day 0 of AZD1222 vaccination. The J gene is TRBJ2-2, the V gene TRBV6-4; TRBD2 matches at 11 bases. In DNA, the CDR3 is TGTGCCAGCAGTCCCGTACCACTAGCGGGAGTCACCGGGGAGCTGTTTTTT. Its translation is CASSPVPLAGVTGELFF.